What follows is one TCR beta chain and its context. Its antigen is currently unknown. The CDR3 is made up of 13 amino acids. Germline V gene lookup returns CDR1 SGHTA and CDR2 FQGTGA. The germline V and J ends were trimmed by 0 bases and 6 bases, with 5 bases remaining between them. They ran version v3.0 of the immunoSEQ assay at survey level. Here immunoSEQ multiplex PCR was the method, and the copy in TCRdb shows in-frame clones only, minus some. The profile shows 21,000 or so clones, approximately 90% of them singletons. These data originate in a study of long-term antiretroviral therapy in people with HIV. Findings and caveats of the study: Across all time points, the repertoire was dominated by clones that expanded before ART.

All donors provided no fewer than one pre-ART and no fewer than two post-ART PBMC samples. Until DNA extraction, the samples held between about 1-10 million cryopreserved PBMC. The TCR comes from a man between 60 and 75 years old with HIV. The V call is TRBV7-3, the J call TRBJ2-2; D uncertain. The source was unsorted PBMCs, collected 2.3 years after starting antiretroviral therapy. CDR3 sequence (DNA): TGTGCCAGCAGCTTAACGGGCGCCGGGGAGCTGTTTTTT. Translating gives CASSLTGAGELFF.